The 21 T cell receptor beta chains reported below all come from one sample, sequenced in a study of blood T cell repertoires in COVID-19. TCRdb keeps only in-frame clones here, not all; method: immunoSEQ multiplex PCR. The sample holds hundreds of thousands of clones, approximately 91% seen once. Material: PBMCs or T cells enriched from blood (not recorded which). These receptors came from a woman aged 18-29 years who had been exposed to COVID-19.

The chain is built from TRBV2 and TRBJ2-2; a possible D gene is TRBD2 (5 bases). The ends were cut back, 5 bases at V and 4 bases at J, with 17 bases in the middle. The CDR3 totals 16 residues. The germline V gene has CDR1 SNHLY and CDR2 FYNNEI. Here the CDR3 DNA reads TGTGCCAGCAGTCTCCGGGATCCCCGGGGCACCGGGGAGCTGTTTTTT. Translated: CASSLRDPRGTGELFF. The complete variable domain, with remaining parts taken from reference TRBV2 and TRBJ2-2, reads EPEVTQTPSHQVTQMGQEVILRCVPISNHLYFYWYRQILGQKVEFLVSFYNNEISEKSEIFDDQFSVERPDGSNFTLKIRSTKLEDSAMYFCASSLRDPRGTGELFFGEGSRLTVL.

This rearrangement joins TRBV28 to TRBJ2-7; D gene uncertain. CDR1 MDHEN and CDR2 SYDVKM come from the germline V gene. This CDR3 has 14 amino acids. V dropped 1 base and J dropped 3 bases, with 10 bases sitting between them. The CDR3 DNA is TGTGCCAGCAGTTTATCCCTCCCTCGCTACGAGCAGTACTTC. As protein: CASSLSLPRYEQYF. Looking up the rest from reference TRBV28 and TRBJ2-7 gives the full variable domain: DVKVTQSSRYLVKRTGEKVFLECVQDMDHENMFWYRQDPGLGLRLIYFSYDVKMKEKGDIPEGYSVSREKKERFSLILESASTNQTSMYLCASSLSLPRYEQYFGPGTRLTVT.

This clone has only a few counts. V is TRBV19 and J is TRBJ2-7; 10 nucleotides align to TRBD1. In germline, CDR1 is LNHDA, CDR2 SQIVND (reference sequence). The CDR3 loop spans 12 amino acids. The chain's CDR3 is CATGGADYEQYF. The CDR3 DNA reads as TGTGCGACAGGGGGCGCCGACTACGAGCAGTACTTC.

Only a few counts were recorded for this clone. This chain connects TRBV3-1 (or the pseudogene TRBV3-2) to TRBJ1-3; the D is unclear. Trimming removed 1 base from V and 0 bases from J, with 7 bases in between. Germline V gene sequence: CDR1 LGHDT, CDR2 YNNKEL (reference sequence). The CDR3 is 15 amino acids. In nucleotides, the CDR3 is TGTGCCAGCAGCCAAGCGACACTCTCTGGAAACACCATATATTTT. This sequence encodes CASSQATLSGNTIYF.

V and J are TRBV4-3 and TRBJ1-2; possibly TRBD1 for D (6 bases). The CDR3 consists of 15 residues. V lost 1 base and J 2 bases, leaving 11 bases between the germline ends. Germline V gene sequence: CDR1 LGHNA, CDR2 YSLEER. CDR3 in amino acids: CASSQALGQNYGYTF. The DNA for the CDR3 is TGCGCCAGCAGCCAAGCGTTAGGACAGAACTATGGCTACACCTTC.

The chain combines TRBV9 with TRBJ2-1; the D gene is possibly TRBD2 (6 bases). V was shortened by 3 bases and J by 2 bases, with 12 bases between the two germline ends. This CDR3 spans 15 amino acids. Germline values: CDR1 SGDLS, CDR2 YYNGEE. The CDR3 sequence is CASSGRGLTYNEQFF. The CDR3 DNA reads TGTGCCAGCAGCGGGAGGGGTTTAACCTACAATGAGCAGTTCTTC.

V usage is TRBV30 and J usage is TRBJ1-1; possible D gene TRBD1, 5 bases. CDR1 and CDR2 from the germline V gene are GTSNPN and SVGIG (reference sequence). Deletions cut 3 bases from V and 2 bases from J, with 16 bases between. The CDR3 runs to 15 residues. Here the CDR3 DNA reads TGTGCCTGGAGAGAACCCGACAGAACTAACACTGAAGCTTTCTTT. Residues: CAWREPDRTNTEAFF.

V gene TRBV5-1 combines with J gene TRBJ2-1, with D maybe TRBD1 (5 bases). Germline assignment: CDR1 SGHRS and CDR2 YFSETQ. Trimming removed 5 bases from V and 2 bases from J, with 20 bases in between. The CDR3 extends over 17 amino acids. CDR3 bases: TGCGCCAGCAGTTCCGAACCAGGGCTTTCACCCTACAATGAGCAGTTCTTC. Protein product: CASSSEPGLSPYNEQFF.

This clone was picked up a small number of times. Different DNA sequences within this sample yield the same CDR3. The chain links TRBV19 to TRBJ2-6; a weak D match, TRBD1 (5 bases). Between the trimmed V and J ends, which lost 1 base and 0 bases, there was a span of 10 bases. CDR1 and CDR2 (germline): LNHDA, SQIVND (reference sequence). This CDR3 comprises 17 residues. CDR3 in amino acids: CASSIGQGSSGANVLTF. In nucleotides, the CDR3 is TGTGCCAGTAGTATAGGGCAGGGTTCCTCTGGGGCCAACGTCCTGACTTTC.

For the CDR3, the DNA is TGTGCCAGCAGTGAGGACAGGGTACGGGAGACCCAGTACTTC. This gives the protein CASSEDRVRETQYF. The V gene is TRBV6-1, the J gene TRBJ2-5; 8 nucleotides align to TRBD1. Germline assignment: CDR1 MNHNS and CDR2 SASEGT. The CDR3 runs 14 residues. V gave up 3 bases and J gave up 5 bases; unmatched junction bases: 5.

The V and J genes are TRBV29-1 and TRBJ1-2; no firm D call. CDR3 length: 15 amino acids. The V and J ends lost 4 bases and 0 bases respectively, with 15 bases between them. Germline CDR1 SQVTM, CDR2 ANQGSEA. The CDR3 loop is CSVVRTSTANYGYTF. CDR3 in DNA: TGCAGCGTTGTCAGAACTAGTACAGCTAACTATGGCTACACCTTC.

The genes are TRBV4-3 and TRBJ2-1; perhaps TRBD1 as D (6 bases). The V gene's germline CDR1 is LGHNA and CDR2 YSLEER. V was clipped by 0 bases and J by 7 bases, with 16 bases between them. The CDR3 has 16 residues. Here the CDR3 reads CASSQDKGQTPNEQFF. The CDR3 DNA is TGCGCCAGCAGCCAAGATAAGGGACAAACGCCGAATGAGCAGTTCTTC.

The CDR3 nucleotides read TGTGCCAGCAGTTGGGGCGGGGTTATTAATGAGCAGTTCTTC. Amino acid sequence: CASSWGGVINEQFF. The V gene is TRBV28, the J gene TRBJ2-1, with a possible D match to TRBD2 (6 bases). The CDR3 has 14 amino acids. V lost 4 bases, J lost 7 bases, and 14 bases lay in between. Germline values: CDR1 MDHEN, CDR2 SYDVKM.

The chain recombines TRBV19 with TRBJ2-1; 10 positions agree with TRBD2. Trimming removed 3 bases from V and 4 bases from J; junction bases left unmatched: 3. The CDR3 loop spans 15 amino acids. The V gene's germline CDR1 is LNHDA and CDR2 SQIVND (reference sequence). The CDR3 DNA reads TGTGCCAGTAGTATCACTAGCGGGGTTTACAATGAGCAGTTCTTC. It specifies CASSITSGVYNEQFF.

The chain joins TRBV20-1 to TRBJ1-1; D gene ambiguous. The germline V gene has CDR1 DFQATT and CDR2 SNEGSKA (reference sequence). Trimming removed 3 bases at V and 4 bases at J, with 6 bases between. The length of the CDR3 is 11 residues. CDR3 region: CSASSPTEAFF. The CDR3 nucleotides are TGCAGTGCTAGCTCCCCCACTGAAGCTTTCTTT.

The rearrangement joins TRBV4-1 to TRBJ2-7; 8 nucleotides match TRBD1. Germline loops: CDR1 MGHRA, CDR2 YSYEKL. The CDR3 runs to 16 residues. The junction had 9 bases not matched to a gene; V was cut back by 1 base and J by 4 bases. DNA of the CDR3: TGCGCCAGCAGCCAAGGTACCGGGACAGGCCCTTACGAGCAGTACTTC. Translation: CASSQGTGTGPYEQYF.

CDR3 region: CASRAIAGAVVGELFF. The CDR3 coding sequence is TGTGCCAGCAGAGCAATAGCGGGCGCCGTGGTCGGGGAGCTGTTTTTT. V gene TRBV28 combines with J gene TRBJ2-2; the match to TRBD2 covers 7 bases. Germline CDR1 MDHEN, CDR2 SYDVKM. J lost 7 bases, V lost 6 bases, and 14 bases had no gene match. The CDR3 sequence is 16 residues long.

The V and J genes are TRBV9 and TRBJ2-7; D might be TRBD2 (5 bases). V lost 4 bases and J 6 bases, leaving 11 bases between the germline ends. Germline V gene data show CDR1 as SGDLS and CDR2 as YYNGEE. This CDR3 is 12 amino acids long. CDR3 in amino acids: CASSREGTEQYF. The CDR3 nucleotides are TGTGCCAGCAGCCGAGAGGGAACCGAGCAGTACTTC. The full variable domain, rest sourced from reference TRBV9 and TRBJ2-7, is DSGVTQTPKHLITATGQRVTLRCSPRSGDLSVYWYQQSLDQGLQFLIQYYNGEERAKGNILERFSAQQFPDLHSELNLSSLELGDSALYFCASSREGTEQYFGPGTRLTVT.

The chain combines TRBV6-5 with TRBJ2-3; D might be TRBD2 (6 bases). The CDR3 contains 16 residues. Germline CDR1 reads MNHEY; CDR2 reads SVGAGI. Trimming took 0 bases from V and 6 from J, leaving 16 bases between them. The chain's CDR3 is CASSYSSTGARDTQYF. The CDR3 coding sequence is TGTGCCAGCAGTTACTCGAGCACGGGAGCCAGGGATACGCAGTATTTT.

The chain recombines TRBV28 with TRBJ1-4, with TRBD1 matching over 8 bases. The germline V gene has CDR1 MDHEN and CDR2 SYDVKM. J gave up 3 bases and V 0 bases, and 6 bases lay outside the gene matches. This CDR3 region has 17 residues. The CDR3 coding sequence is TGTGCCAGCAGTTTATGGGCAGGGGGCGGTTCTAATGAAAAACTGTTTTTT. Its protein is CASSLWAGGGSNEKLFF.

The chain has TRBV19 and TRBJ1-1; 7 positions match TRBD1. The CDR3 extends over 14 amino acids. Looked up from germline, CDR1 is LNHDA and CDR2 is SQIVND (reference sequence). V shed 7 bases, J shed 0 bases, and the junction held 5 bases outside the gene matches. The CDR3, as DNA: TGTGCCAGTATTAGGGACAGAGTGAACACTGAAGCTTTCTTT. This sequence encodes CASIRDRVNTEAFF.